This T cell receptor beta chain was recorded in a study of blood T cell repertoires in COVID-19. Only in-frame clones appear in the TCRdb table, and some are missing; sequencing was by immunoSEQ multiplex PCR. Of 200,000 to 300,000 clones in the sample, about nine tenths were seen once. Trimming at V came to 5 bases and at J to 6 bases, leaving 6 bases not matched to a gene. The CDR3 has 14 residues. Per the germline V gene, CDR1 is SGHRS and CDR2 is YFSETQ. The source of this sequence is a man aged 35-49 years who had recovered from COVID-19. Sample: PBMCs or T cells enriched from blood (not recorded which). The J gene is TRBJ2-7, the V gene TRBV5-1, with 12 bases aligning to TRBD1. The CDR3 reads CASRPGTGGREQYF. The CDR3 nucleotides read TGCGCCAGCAGGCCCGGGACAGGGGGCCGCGAGCAGTACTTC.